Given below is one T cell receptor beta chain in context. Trimming left V 6 bases short and J 3 bases short, with 12 bases between. Germline V gives CDR1 MDHEN, CDR2 SYDVKM. There are 13 residues in the CDR3. The Seattle site enrolled patients during active infection and followed them longitudinally. The sample belongs to a study of blood T cell repertoires in COVID-19. Study summary: Whether acute or convalescent, the COVID-19 samples came from the United States, Italy and Spain. The cDNA or gDNA used as material had been derived from T cells, B-cell-depleted T cells, or PBMCs.

Original data processing: Nucleated cell number was recorded as an estimate derived from reference gene primer amplification. Using immunoSEQ multiplex PCR, the repertoire was profiled, and TCRdb retains in-frame clones only, with some absent. V, J and clone size are those of that table, while D and trimming were read from the DNA. This sample yields 150,000 to 200,000 clones, of which over 80% are seen a single time; less than 10% belongs to the top ten. The V and J genes are TRBV28 and TRBJ2-7; D might be TRBD1 (7 bases). The sample consisted of peripheral blood. This receptor was taken from a woman aged 65 to 85 with COVID-19, enrolled during active disease. The CDR3 region is CASREGQNYEQYF. CDR3 sequence (DNA): TGTGCCAGCAGGGAGGGACAGAACTACGAGCAGTACTTC.